This TCR beta chain was found in a study of T cell changes during pregnancy in multiple sclerosis. Germline V CDR1 and CDR2: SGHAT, FQNNGV. The CDR3 is 15 amino acids. The ends lost 0 bases at V and 7 bases at J; junction bases unmatched: 7. This table comes from immunoSEQ multiplex PCR, and its TCRdb copy is limited to in-frame clones, with some not included. The table includes about 80,000 clones, about 93% detected once. The material was peripheral blood, obtained after pregnancy. The TCR comes from a female donor in good health, enrolled as a control in a pregnancy study. The chain uses TRBV11-2 and TRBJ2-7; 9 bases are shared with TRBD1. The CDR3 DNA follows: TGTGCCAGCAGCTTAGATCCACAGGGGGCGGGGGAGCAGTACTTC. Its protein product is CASSLDPQGAGEQYF.